These 31 T cell receptor beta chains were sequenced from one sample in a study of blood T cell repertoires in COVID-19. TCRdb keeps only in-frame clones here, not all; method: immunoSEQ multiplex PCR. The data show some 120,000 clones, around 87% seen once. Material for sequencing was peripheral blood. The source of these receptors is a woman between 55 and 75 years old with acute or convalescent COVID-19.

This clone has just one count. This chain connects TRBV9 to TRBJ2-3, with D possibly being TRBD1 (5 bases). Germline V gene data show CDR1 as SGDLS and CDR2 as YYNGEE. Trimming pared 4 bases from V and 2 bases from J, leaving 14 bases between. This CDR3 is built from 15 residues. The CDR3 DNA sequence: TGTGCCAGCAGCCGGCAGGGCCCCCCCACAGATACGCAGTATTTT. This sequence encodes CASSRQGPPTDTQYF.

The genes are TRBV9 and TRBJ2-5; weak D call: TRBD1 (6 bases). The germline gives CDR1 SGDLS, CDR2 YYNGEE. V was pared by 4 bases and J by 5 bases, with 12 bases between. This CDR3 spans 13 amino acids. The CDR3 DNA is TGTGCCAGCAGCCATGCAGGGGATGAGACCCAGTACTTC. Its protein product is CASSHAGDETQYF. The full variable domain, rest sourced from reference TRBV9 and TRBJ2-5, is DSGVTQTPKHLITATGQRVTLRCSPRSGDLSVYWYQQSLDQGLQFLIQYYNGEERAKGNILERFSAQQFPDLHSELNLSSLELGDSALYFCASSHAGDETQYFGPGTRLLVL.

This clone occurred once. V gene TRBV7-9 combines with J gene TRBJ1-6; D perhaps matches TRBD1 (5 bases). Germline V gene sequence: CDR1 SEHNR, CDR2 FQNEAQ (reference sequence). V gave up 5 bases and J gave up 8 bases, with 16 bases separating them. The length of the CDR3 is 15 residues. The CDR3, as DNA: TGTGCCAGCAGCCCCTATGGGGGGACGGATTCACCCCTCCACTTT. Protein: CASSPYGGTDSPLHF. Complete variable domain (other parts from reference TRBV7-9 and TRBJ1-6): DTGVSQNPRHKITKRGQNVTFRCDPISEHNRLYWYRQTLGQGPEFLTYFQNEAQLEKSRLLSDRFSAERPKGSFSTLEIQRTEQGDSAMYLCASSPYGGTDSPLHFGNGTRLTVT.

This clone was recorded only once. The V and J genes are TRBV5-1 and TRBJ2-1, with D possibly TRBD2 on 6 matching bases. Germline V CDR1 and CDR2: SGHRS, YFSETQ. The CDR3 sequence is 15 residues long. V dropped 4 bases and J dropped 3 bases, with 14 bases sitting between them. The CDR3 protein is CASSTGGGNYNEQFF. The CDR3 DNA sequence: TGCGCCAGCAGCACCGGTGGGGGGAACTACAATGAGCAGTTCTTC.

The rearrangement uses TRBV5-1 and TRBJ2-7; 8 positions agree with TRBD1. CDR1 is SGHRS and CDR2 is YFSETQ in the germline V gene. The trim removed 4 bases at V and 2 bases at J, leaving 5 bases unmatched. CDR3 size: 14 residues. The CDR3 reads CASSIGTGAYEQYV. The CDR3 DNA follows: TGCGCCAGCAGCATAGGGACAGGCGCCTACGAGCAGTACGTC.

Concerning this clone: At one end the junction does not follow the germline gene, possibly because of a read error. The DNA for the CDR3 is TGTGCCAGCAGCGAAGCGGGGGGTCTGTTCTTC. Translation gives CASSEAGGLFF. The genes are TRBV6-1 and TRBJ2-1, with 9 positions matching TRBD2. The CDR3 is made up of 11 amino acids. CDR1 MNHNS and CDR2 SASEGT come from the germline V gene.

The chain links TRBV2 to TRBJ2-5, with 7 bases aligning to TRBD1. V shed 6 bases and J 10 bases; nucleotides not matched to a gene: 11. The CDR3 spans 13 residues. Germline CDR1 is SNHLY and CDR2 is FYNNEI. CDR3 region: CASSDRVPRDQYF. The CDR3, as DNA: TGTGCCAGCAGCGACAGGGTACCAAGGGACCAGTACTTC.

About this clone: This specimen includes other DNA sequences encoding the same CDR3. The chain is built from TRBV30 and TRBJ1-6; no reliable D call. Trimming pared 2 bases from V and 3 bases from J, leaving 5 bases between. The CDR3 has 13 amino acids. Looked up from germline, CDR1 is GTSNPN and CDR2 is SVGIG (reference sequence). CDR3 sequence reads: CAWSPIYNSPLHF. As DNA, the CDR3 is TGTGCCTGGAGTCCTATCTATAATTCACCCCTCCACTTT.

This clone was recorded once. The chain links TRBV5-5 to TRBJ1-3; TRBD1 aligns across 7 bases. CDR3 length: 17 amino acids. CDR1 and CDR2 (germline): SGHKS, YYEKEE (reference sequence). Losses at the gene ends were 7 bases for V and 0 bases for J; bases not matched to a gene: 13. The CDR3 DNA reads TGTGCCAGCGGGTCCAGACAGGGCCTAATCTCTGGAAACACCATATATTTT. Its translation is CASGSRQGLISGNTIYF.

This clone has only a few counts. At one boundary the junction diverges from the germline segment, which might be a read error. J is TRBJ1-1 and V is TRBV7-9, with D uncertain. The CDR3 length is 14 residues. The germline V gene encodes CDR1 SEHNR and CDR2 FQNEAQ (reference sequence). CDR3 residues: CASTLLQFNTEAFF. The DNA for the CDR3 is TGTGCCAGCACCTTATTGCAGTTTAACACTGAAGCTTTCTTT.

V usage is TRBV5-1 and J usage is TRBJ2-7; 7 positions match TRBD2. The junction had 8 bases not matched to a gene; V was cut back by 0 bases and J by 2 bases. In germline, CDR1 is SGHRS, CDR2 YFSETQ. This CDR3 is 16 amino acids long. The CDR3 loop is CASSLAAASGAYEQYF. CDR3 sequence (DNA): TGCGCCAGCAGCTTGGCCGCGGCTAGCGGTGCCTACGAGCAGTACTTC.

This chain connects TRBV21-1 to TRBJ1-2; the listed D gene, TRBD1, was not tested against the DNA. TRBV21-1 is a pseudogene locus. The CDR3 has 16 amino acids. The CDR3 region is CASSYSRASSNYGYTF. CDR3 nucleotides: TGTGCCAGCAGTTACTCCAGGGCCTCTTCTAACTATGGCTACACCTTC.

The CDR3 DNA reads as TGCAGCGTTTCAAGGGTTACTCGAGGGGAGCAGTTCTTC. Amino acids: CSVSRVTRGEQFF. This rearrangement joins TRBV29-1 to TRBJ2-1, with D perhaps matching TRBD2 (5 bases). Per germline, CDR1 SQVTM and CDR2 ANQGSEA. V gave up 5 bases and J gave up 10 bases, with 18 bases separating them. The CDR3 extends over 13 amino acids.

In its sample, this clone was seen once. The chain couples TRBV12-3 or TRBV12-4 to TRBJ1-5; D gene unclear. The CDR3 consists of 12 residues. V lost 3 bases and J lost 5, with 5 bases in between. This CDR3 reads CASSFLDQPQHF. CDR3 sequence (DNA): TGTGCCAGCAGTTTCCTCGATCAGCCCCAGCATTTT.

Here the CDR3 DNA reads TGCGCCAGCAGCCAAGGAGGGGACTTCCCCTACGAGCAGTACTTC. Translating gives CASSQGGDFPYEQYF. V gene TRBV4-1 combines with J gene TRBJ2-7; a possible D gene is TRBD2 (6 bases). V lost 1 base and J 2 bases, leaving 12 bases between the germline ends. The CDR3 spans 15 residues. The germline CDR1 and CDR2 sequences are MGHRA and YSYEKL.

The V call is TRBV6-5, the J call TRBJ2-2; TRBD2 is a possible D gene (5 bases). This CDR3 has 11 residues. From germline, CDR1 is MNHEY and CDR2 SVGAGI. The germline V and J ends were trimmed by 8 bases and 6 bases, with 7 bases remaining between them. The CDR3 DNA reads as TGTGCCAGCGCGGGCCCCGGGGAGCTGTTTTTT. It translates to CASAGPGELFF.

As DNA, the CDR3 is TGTGCCAGCAGTGAGGCCAGACAAGGCTACACCTTC. Translation: CASSEARQGYTF. V gene TRBV2 combines with J gene TRBJ1-2; the D is unclear. V was shortened by 3 bases and J by 8 bases, with 10 bases between the two germline ends. The CDR3 covers 12 residues. Germline V gene data show CDR1 as SNHLY and CDR2 as FYNNEI.

V usage is TRBV5-1 and J usage is TRBJ2-2; 14 bases map to TRBD2. The CDR3 spans 14 residues. CDR1 and CDR2 (germline): SGHRS, YFSETQ. V dropped 7 bases and J dropped 5; count of bases not matched to a gene: 1. The CDR3 sequence: CASRLAGGTGELFF. CDR3 DNA sequence: TGCGCCAGCCGACTAGCGGGAGGGACCGGGGAGCTGTTTTTT.

The chain couples TRBV4-2 to TRBJ1-3; D gene ambiguous. This CDR3 spans 16 amino acids. Trimming pared 1 base from V and 0 bases from J, leaving 10 bases between. Per germline, CDR1 LGHNA and CDR2 YNFKEQ. DNA for the CDR3: TGTGCCAGCAGCCAAGGCCCGAGCCTCTCTGGAAACACCATATATTTT. Its translation: CASSQGPSLSGNTIYF.

V usage is TRBV12-5 and J usage is TRBJ1-4; 7 bases map to TRBD1. CDR3 size: 16 residues. Trimming removed 2 bases from V and 0 bases from J; junction bases left unmatched: 3. In germline, CDR1 is LGHNT, CDR2 FRNRAP. DNA of the CDR3: TGTGCTAGTGGTTTGACAGGGGCCCCAACTAATGAAAAACTGTTTTTT. This sequence encodes CASGLTGAPTNEKLFF.

The chain employs TRBV29-1 and TRBJ1-3; 8 nucleotides agree with TRBD1. This CDR3 region has 13 residues. After removal of 7 bases from V and 0 bases from J, the junction contained 2 bases not matched to a gene. CDR1 is SQVTM, CDR2 ANQGSEA, per germline. The CDR3 DNA reads TGCAGCGCCGACAGGGGCTCTGGAAACACCATATATTTT. Translation: CSADRGSGNTIYF.

CDR3 DNA sequence: TGTGCCAGCAGCCAACCCCTAGGAAGCTCCTACAATGAGCAGTTCTTC. Amino acids: CASSQPLGSSYNEQFF. V gene TRBV3-1 (or the pseudogene TRBV3-2) combines with J gene TRBJ2-1; no reliable D call. Germline CDR1 and CDR2: LGHDT and YNNKEL (reference sequence). Trimming left V 2 bases short and J 0 bases short, with 11 bases between. This CDR3 region has 16 residues.

The chain recombines TRBV10-3 with TRBJ1-5; possible D gene TRBD1, 6 bases. This CDR3 has 14 amino acids. V was shortened by 2 bases and J by 1 base, with 6 bases between the two germline ends. Germline lookup yields CDR1 ENHRY and CDR2 SYGVKD. The CDR3 sequence is CAISEDRSNQPQHF. The CDR3 nucleotides are TGTGCCATCAGTGAGGACAGGAGCAATCAGCCCCAGCATTTT.

This CDR3 reads CASRQTGRPPVSSGNTIYF. CDR3 sequence (DNA): TGCGCCAGCAGACAGACAGGTCGACCTCCCGTGAGCTCTGGAAACACCATATATTTT. The J gene is TRBJ1-3, the V gene TRBV10-1; perhaps TRBD1 as D (6 bases). V shed 6 bases and J shed 0 bases, with 24 bases lying between them. The CDR3 totals 19 residues. The germline V gene has CDR1 WNHNN and CDR2 SYGVQD (reference sequence).

The V gene is TRBV25-1, the J gene TRBJ2-1, with TRBD2 matching over 10 bases. J was trimmed by 6 bases and V by 4 bases; bases with no gene match: 6. The CDR3 is made up of 15 amino acids. Germline CDR1 is MGHDK and CDR2 is SYGVNS. The DNA for the CDR3 is TGTGCCAGCAGTGGCCTAGCGGGAGTAGGCAATGAGCAGTTCTTC. Protein product: CASSGLAGVGNEQFF.

The chain carries TRBV7-2 and TRBJ2-1; D is ambiguous. The V end lost 2 bases, the J end lost 3 bases, and 8 bases lay between the germline ends. The CDR3 spans 14 residues. Germline V lookup: CDR1 SGHTA, CDR2 FQGNSA. In DNA form, the CDR3 reads TGTGCCAGCAGCTTACAAGCGAGCTACAATGAGCAGTTCTTC. Translated: CASSLQASYNEQFF.

The table lists this clone with a count of one. V is TRBV29-1 and J is TRBJ2-3, with 9 bases lining up with TRBD2. CDR1 SQVTM and CDR2 ANQGSEA come from the germline V gene. This CDR3 region has 15 residues. Losses at the gene ends were 6 bases for V and 7 bases for J; bases not matched to a gene: 14. The CDR3 DNA is TGCAGCGTCCCCCGGCCTAGCGGGAAGTTCTATACGCAGTATTTT. Residues: CSVPRPSGKFYTQYF.

V and J are TRBV25-1 and TRBJ2-3; 10 nucleotides agree with TRBD1. This CDR3 is built from 15 residues. V dropped 3 bases and J dropped 4; count of bases not matched to a gene: 4. Looked up from germline, CDR1 is MGHDK and CDR2 is SYGVNS. In DNA form, the CDR3 reads TGTGCCAGCAGTGATACGACAGGGGGCTCAGATACGCAGTATTTT. The encoded protein is CASSDTTGGSDTQYF.

In its sample, this clone was seen once. The V call is TRBV7-2, the J call TRBJ2-1; 12 bases line up with TRBD2. V lost 5 bases, J lost 9 bases, and 8 bases stayed unmatched. In germline, CDR1 is SGHTA, CDR2 FQGNSA. The CDR3 runs to 15 residues. CDR3 coding DNA: TGTGCCAGCAGCATTGGACTAGCGGGATTCGCTGAGCAGTTCTTC. This gives the protein CASSIGLAGFAEQFF.

V and J are TRBV28 and TRBJ2-1; weak D call: TRBD1 (6 bases). CDR1 and CDR2 from the germline V gene are MDHEN and SYDVKM. CDR3 size: 14 residues. The germline V and J ends were trimmed by 2 bases and 6 bases, with 11 bases remaining between them. CDR3: CASSLGQGFNEQFF. The CDR3, as DNA: TGTGCCAGCAGTTTAGGGCAGGGGTTCAATGAGCAGTTCTTC.

The genes are TRBV24-1 and TRBJ1-1; 7 bases agree with TRBD1. Germline V gives CDR1 KGHDR, CDR2 SFDVKD. There are 14 residues in the CDR3. The trim removed 9 bases at V and 0 bases at J, leaving 6 bases unmatched. CDR3 region: CATSGQPMNTEAFF. The CDR3 DNA is TGTGCCACCTCGGGACAGCCCATGAACACTGAAGCTTTCTTT.